This T cell receptor beta chain was found in a study of response to subunit inactivated influenza vaccine. The CDR3 runs 16 residues. CDR1 and CDR2 from the germline V gene are MNHEY and SVGEGT. The J segment lost 5 bases and the V segment lost 0 bases, leaving 6 bases of the junction unmatched. In its sample, this clonotype was seen a few times. In TCRdb, the RT-PCR reads were re-called with MiXCR into one record per CDR3 protein. This table has roughly 780,000 distinct CDR3 sequences, roughly 18% appearing once. The receptor's source is a man aged 50 to 59 who received an inactivated influenza vaccine. The chain joins TRBV6-2 or TRBV6-3 to TRBJ2-1, with 8 bases that match TRBD2. Sequencing used PBMCs from blood, obtained around 5 days after vaccination. The CDR3 sequence is CASSYSERESDNEQFF. Written as DNA, the CDR3 is TGTGCCAGCAGTTACTCGGAGCGGGAGAGCGACAATGAGCAGTTCTTC.